This is a list of T cell receptor beta chains from one sample in a study of chemoradiotherapy in HPV16-positive cancers. Method: immunoSEQ multiplex PCR; TCRdb's copy keeps in-frame clones and lacks some. The top ten clones hold about 9.1% of a sample with more than 8,000 clones, about 80% of them seen once. The sample was taken from a patient who underwent chemoradiotherapy. These receptors were obtained from a human donor with HPV-associated anogenital cancer. CDR3s include the opening cysteine and the closing phenylalanine or tryptophan. The D gene is left open where the match is weak. Part of the rows lack a size; the others show once, few, many or a class for expanded clones.

TRBV11-2,.,11,TRBJ2-1,.,CASSLHNEQFF,TGTGCCAGCAGCTTACATAATGAGCAGTTCTTC
TRBV18,.,15,TRBJ1-5,.,CASSLAGRLNQPQHF,TGTGCCAGCTCTCTAGCAGGGCGGTTAAATCAGCCCCAGCATTTT
TRBV7-2,.,15,TRBJ1-6,few,CASTTLSSYNSPLHF,TGTGCCAGCACGACACTGAGCTCCTATAATTCACCCCTCCACTTT
TRBV7-9,.,14,TRBJ1-5,.,CASSPTGMYQPQHF,TGTGCCAGCAGCCCTACAGGGATGTATCAGCCCCAGCATTTT
TRBV6-1,.,16,TRBJ1-6,few,CASSAYGGLGNSPLHF,TGTGCCAGCAGTGCCTATGGGGGGCTTGGTAATTCACCCCTCCACTTT
TRBV29-1,TRBD1,13,TRBJ1-4,.,CSAKTGGNEKLFF,TGCAGCGCCAAGACAGGGGGTAATGAAAAACTGTTTTTT
TRBV19,.,15,TRBJ1-5,.,CASSMLDTTIRPQHF,TGTGCCAGTAGTATGCTGGACACAACAATCAGGCCCCAGCATTTT
TRBV7-2,.,16,TRBJ2-5,.,CASRRAPGFGLETQYF,TGTGCCAGCAGGAGGGCCCCAGGGTTCGGCTTGGAGACCCAGTACTTC
TRBV11-2,.,14,TRBJ2-7,once,CASSLVHLIYEQYF,TGTGCCAGCAGCTTAGTCCACCTAATCTACGAGCAGTACTTC
TRBV2,TRBD1,13,TRBJ1-1,few,CASSVDRETEAFF,TGTGCCAGCAGTGTCGACAGGGAAACTGAAGCTTTCTTT
TRBV7-9,.,12,TRBJ2-7,.,CASSFVVYEQYF,TGTGCCAGCAGCTTCGTGGTCTACGAGCAGTACTTC
TRBV27,.,15,TRBJ1-5,.,CASSWGGLGNQPQHF,TGTGCCAGCTCATGGGGGGGGCTAGGCAATCAGCCCCAGCATTTT
TRBV28,TRBD1,16,TRBJ1-2,.,CASSLFHTGDRDGYTF,TGTGCCAGCAGTTTATTCCATACAGGGGACAGGGATGGCTACACCTTC
TRBV2,.,12,TRBJ2-3,.,CASTNGARGWYF,TGTGCCAGCACGAACGGGGCCCGGGGCTGGTATTTT
TRBV2,.,13,TRBJ1-1,.,CASSEQFNTEAFF,TGTGCCAGCAGTGAACAGTTCAACACTGAAGCTTTCTTT
TRBV14,TRBD1,12,TRBJ1-1,.,CASSQLTGMTFF,TGTGCCAGCAGCCAATTGACAGGGATGACTTTCTTT
TRBV6-1,.,15,TRBJ1-5,.,CASSEGRSGNQPQHF,TGTGCCAGCAGTGAAGGCCGATCGGGGAATCAGCCCCAGCATTTT
TRBV19,.,14,TRBJ1-5,few,CASSTHGEWQPQHF,TGTGCCAGTAGTACCCACGGGGAGTGGCAGCCCCAGCATTTT
TRBV11-2,.,15,TRBJ1-1,.,CASSLRGGRNTEAFF,TGTGCCAGCAGCTTAAGGGGCGGGAGGAACACTGAAGCTTTCTTT
TRBV27,.,16,TRBJ2-7,.,CASSLLTGRAVGEQYF,TGTGCCAGCAGTTTACTGACAGGCCGGGCCGTGGGCGAGCAGTACTTC
TRBV11-2,TRBD1,18,TRBJ1-6,.,CASSLWTGGIAGNSPLHF,TGTGCCAGCAGCTTATGGACAGGGGGGATAGCGGGCAATTCACCCCTCCACTTT
TRBV27,.,13,TRBJ1-2,few,CASSFYRDYGYTF,TGTGCCAGCAGTTTCTACAGGGACTATGGCTACACCTTC
TRBV13,.,13,TRBJ2-1,.,CASSVGSYNEQFF,TGTGCCAGCAGTGTTGGGTCCTACAATGAGCAGTTCTTC
TRBV5-1,.,16,TRBJ1-4,.,CASSLAGGPTNEKLFF,TGCGCCAGCAGCCTAGCCGGGGGACCAACTAATGAAAAACTGTTTTTT
TRBV29-1,.,13,TRBJ1-4,.,CSVEDGVQEKLFF,TGCAGCGTTGAAGATGGTGTCCAGGAAAAACTGTTTTTT
TRBV5-1,.,13,TRBJ2-5,.,CASSSTVGETQYF,TGCGCCAGCAGCTCAACAGTGGGAGAGACCCAGTACTTC
TRBV7-3,TRBD2,17,TRBJ2-1,.,CASSPTPLAGGGDEQFF,TGTGCCAGCAGCCCGACCCCCCTAGCGGGGGGCGGGGATGAGCAGTTCTTC
TRBV6-1,TRBD1,16,TRBJ2-7,.,CASSEAPGQGWDEQYF,TGTGCCAGCAGTGAAGCCCCGGGACAGGGGTGGGACGAGCAGTACTTC
TRBV28,.,11,TRBJ1-2,.,CASRADYGYTF,TGTGCCAGCCGGGCGGACTATGGCTACACCTTC
TRBV5-5,.,15,TRBJ2-2,.,CASSFATQNTGELFF,TGTGCCAGCAGCTTCGCCACCCAGAACACCGGGGAGCTGTTTTTT
TRBV6-5,TRBD2,15,TRBJ2-5,few,CASRVTSGGGETQYF,TGTGCCAGCAGGGTGACTAGCGGGGGAGGGGAGACCCAGTACTTC
TRBV5-1,.,15,TRBJ2-2,.,CASRPYLDSTGELFF,TGCGCCAGCAGACCTTATCTCGACAGTACCGGGGAGCTGTTTTTT
TRBV4-1,.,19,TRBJ1-6,few,CASSQGRSGLSSYNSPLHF,TGCGCCAGCAGCCAAGGTCGCTCTGGCTTAAGCTCCTATAATTCACCCCTCCACTTT
TRBV5-1,TRBD2,15,TRBJ2-3,.,CASSGGGISTDTQYF,TGCGCCAGCAGTGGCGGGGGAATCAGCACAGATACGCAGTATTTT
TRBV6-6,TRBD1,14,TRBJ1-2,.,CASSTGTDYYGYTF,TGTGCCAGCAGTACCGGGACAGACTACTATGGCTACACCTTC
TRBV5-1,.,15,TRBJ1-2,.,CASSPGATTNYGYTF,TGCGCCAGCAGCCCGGGGGCAACAACTAACTATGGCTACACCTTC
TRBV6-4,.,14,TRBJ1-2,.,CASSDSSRGYGYTF,TGTGCCAGCAGTGACTCTAGTCGGGGCTATGGCTACACCTTC
TRBV7-9,.,14,TRBJ1-4,.,CASSPRPDNEKLFF,TGTGCCAGCAGCCCCCGGCCAGATAATGAAAAACTGTTTTTT
TRBV7-2,.,15,TRBJ1-2,.,CASSSDTASNYGYTF,TGTGCCAGCAGCTCCGACACTGCTTCTAACTATGGCTACACCTTC
TRBV7-3,.,13,TRBJ1-1,few,CASSPGGNTEAFF,TGTGCCAGCAGCCCGGGAGGGAACACTGAAGCTTTCTTT
TRBV5-1,TRBD2,16,TRBJ2-3,.,CASIDGRGSSTDTQYF,TGCGCCAGCATCGATGGGAGGGGCAGTAGCACAGATACGCAGTATTTT
TRBV7-2,TRBD2,17,TRBJ2-7,.,CASSWTSGGLSPYEQYF,TGTGCCAGCAGCTGGACTAGCGGGGGCTTATCACCCTACGAGCAGTACTTC
TRBV5-6,.,14,TRBJ2-3,.,CASSLQGLADTQYF,TGTGCCAGCAGCTTGCAGGGGCTCGCAGATACGCAGTATTTT
TRBV18,.,15,TRBJ2-3,.,CASSPPNIATDTQYF,TGTGCCAGCTCACCCCCGAACATAGCCACAGATACGCAGTATTTT
TRBV6-4,.,13,TRBJ2-2,.,CASSEGVGGELFF,TGTGCCAGCAGCGAGGGGGTAGGAGGGGAGCTGTTTTTT
TRBV28,.,13,TRBJ1-4,once,CASSEGGIEKLFF,TGTGCCAGCAGCGAAGGGGGAATTGAAAAACTGTTTTTT
TRBV10-3,TRBD2,14,TRBJ2-7,.,CAIRPGLVFGEQYF,TGTGCCATCAGGCCGGGACTAGTTTTCGGCGAGCAGTACTTC
TRBV9,TRBD1,15,TRBJ1-2,.,CASSVDWTGTYGYTF,TGTGCCAGCAGCGTAGATTGGACAGGGACCTATGGCTACACCTTC
TRBV25-1,.,14,TRBJ1-1,.,CASSEGTGFTEAFF,TGTGCCAGCAGTGAAGGAACAGGGTTCACTGAAGCTTTCTTT
TRBV2,.,13,TRBJ2-7,.,CASSDGTSYEQYF,TGTGCCAGCAGTGATGGGACAAGTTACGAGCAGTACTTC
TRBV7-3,.,15,TRBJ1-1,.,CASSLSPRGNTEAFF,TGTGCCAGCAGCTTATCCCCCCGAGGGAACACTGAAGCTTTCTTT